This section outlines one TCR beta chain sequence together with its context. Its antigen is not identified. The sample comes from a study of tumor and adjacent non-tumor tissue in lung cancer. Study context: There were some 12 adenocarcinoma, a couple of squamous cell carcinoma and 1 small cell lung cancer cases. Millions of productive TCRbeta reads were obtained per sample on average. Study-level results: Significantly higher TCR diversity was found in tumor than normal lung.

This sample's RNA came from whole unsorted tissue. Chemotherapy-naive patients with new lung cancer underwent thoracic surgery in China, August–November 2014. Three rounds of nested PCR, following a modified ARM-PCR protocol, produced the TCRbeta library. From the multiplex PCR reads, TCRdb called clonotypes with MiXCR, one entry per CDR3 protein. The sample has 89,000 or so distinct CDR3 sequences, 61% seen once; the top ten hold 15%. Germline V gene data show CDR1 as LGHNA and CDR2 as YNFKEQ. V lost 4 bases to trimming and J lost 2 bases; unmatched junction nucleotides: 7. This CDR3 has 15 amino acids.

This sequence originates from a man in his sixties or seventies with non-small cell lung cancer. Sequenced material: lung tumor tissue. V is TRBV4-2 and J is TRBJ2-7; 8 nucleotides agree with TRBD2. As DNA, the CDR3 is TGTGCCAGCAGCCGGACCGGGGGGGGGCCCTACGAGCAGTACTTC. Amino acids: CASSRTGGGPYEQYF.